The subject of this entry is one T cell receptor beta chain. This clonotype appeared a single time. Its antigen specificity is not known. Nothing much larger sits one base from this clone, and base qualities are not available. One read amounts to weak evidence. There are 14 amino acids in the CDR3, from cysteine to phenylalanine inclusive. CDR3 DNA is the only sequence kept; it has 42 bases, read in frame from the first base. Sequences SGHVS (CDR1) and FQNEAQ (CDR2) are obtained from the germline V gene. V sheds 1 base and J sheds 2 bases, leaving 9 bases between their ends. These data originate in a study of CD8+CD57+ T cells in acquired aplastic anemia (dated by TCRdb to the late 2010s). General notes on the study: A mean of approximately 3 ug of DNA, ranging from roughly 0.18 to 30 ug, was extracted from sorted CD4+ and CD8+ cells. A CD8+CD57+ expansion meant a frequency higher than the mean frequency seen in healthy subjects. Findings and caveats that apply to the study as a whole: Although 25 to 30 CD8+ CDR3 sequences were shared by patients and controls, these sequences appeared highly expressed in patients and within the immunodominant clones of patients. Patients and healthy controls showed no significant difference in CD8+ Simpson's diversity (P=0.060).

The patients picked for sequencing were ones in whom flow cytometry had shown an expansion of CD8+CD57+ cells. Every patient had a diagnosis of severe acquired aplastic anemia based on International Study of Aplastic Anemia and Agranulocytosis and Camitta criteria. No therapy had been received by the patients at the time of blood sampling. In this study, sorted CD4+ and CD8+ T cells from the blood of healthy subjects and of severe aplastic anemia patients had their TCR repertoires deep-sequenced. Patients were enrolled in the USA under clinicaltrials.gov protocols 00001620, 01623167, 00001397, 00071045, 00081523 and 00961064. Ficoll-Paque density gradient centrifugation was used to isolate peripheral blood mononuclear cells. Before DNA extraction, CD4+ and CD8+ T cells were sorted with FACS or magnetic beads. Profiling of TCR beta VDJ combinations and CDR3 sequences used genomic DNA as the template. TCR repertoire sequencing was run on an Illumina HiSeq 2000. Concerning the study's data processing: TRBV/TRBJ rearrangement plots, CDR3 size and DJ length profiles, and Simpson's diversity index were used to assess repertoires. Whichever DNA sequence was most abundant in the deep sequencing data was defined as the immunodominant clone. CDR3 amino acid sequences were screened for sharing across subjects and were compared with published repertoires and the VDJdb database. TCRdb reprocessed the public reads (quality trimming at Q25 with fastp, clone calling with MiXCR) and kept in-frame beta chains. Rows are unified per CDR3 protein, each entry keeping the most common DNA and genes. These V and J calls rely on TCRdb rather than the paper's analysis. For this sample there are some 200,000 distinct CDR3 sequences; less than 75% appear just once. Around three fifths of the sample rests with the top ten.

The TCR comes from a human donor with aplastic anemia. Rearrangement joined TRBV7-8 to TRBJ2-7; there is no confident call for the D gene. The sample comprised sorted CD4+, CD8+, or CD8+CD57+ T cells (not recorded which) from PBMCs. The DNA sequence reads TGTGCCAGCAGCTTAGGTGGAGTAGCCTACGAGCAGTACTTC. It is translated as CASSLGGVAYEQYF.